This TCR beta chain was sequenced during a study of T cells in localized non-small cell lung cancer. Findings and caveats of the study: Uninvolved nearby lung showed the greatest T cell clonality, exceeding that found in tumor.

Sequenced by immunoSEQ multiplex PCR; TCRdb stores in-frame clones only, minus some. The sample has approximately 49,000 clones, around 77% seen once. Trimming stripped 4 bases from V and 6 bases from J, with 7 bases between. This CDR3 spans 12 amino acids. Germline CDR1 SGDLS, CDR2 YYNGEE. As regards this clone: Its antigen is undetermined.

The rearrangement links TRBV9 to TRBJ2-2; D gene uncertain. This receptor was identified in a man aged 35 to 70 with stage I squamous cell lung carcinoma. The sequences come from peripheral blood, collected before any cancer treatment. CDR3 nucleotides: TGTGCCAGCAGCAGCCAGCCCGGGGAGCTGTTTTTT. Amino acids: CASSSQPGELFF.